A selection of T cell receptor beta chains follows, all from one sample in a study of identifying expanded T cells in peripheral blood. Some clones are missing from TCRdb's copy, which holds only in-frame ones; the method was immunoSEQ multiplex PCR. The sample consists of roughly 100,000 clones, about nine tenths of them appearing once. The sequenced sample consisted of blood. All receptors derive from a person between 18 and 75 years old in good health. The CDR3 runs from the conserved cysteine through the conserved F or W. Each record gives: CDR3 protein, CDR3 DNA, J gene, V gene, D gene, clone size. D genes are given only for firm matches. Only part of the rows carry a size: once, few, many, or a class if the clone is expanded.

CDR3 protein: CASSQESGFGQETQYF
CDR3 DNA: TGCGCCAGCAGCCAAGAATCTGGGTTCGGGCAAGAGACCCAGTACTTC
J gene: TRBJ2-5
V gene: TRBV4-3
D gene: NA
clone size: once

CDR3 protein: CASSPSRRVNEQYF
CDR3 DNA: TGTGCCAGCAGCCCGAGTAGGAGGGTAAACGAGCAGTACTTC
J gene: TRBJ2-7
V gene: TRBV11-3
D gene: NA
clone size: once

CDR3 protein: CASSLVGLSGNTIYF
CDR3 DNA: TGTGCCAGCAGCCTAGTTGGACTATCCGGAAACACCATATATTTT
J gene: TRBJ1-3
V gene: TRBV7-9
D gene: NA
clone size: NA

CDR3 protein: CASSMTRVRDNEQFF
CDR3 DNA: TGTGCCAGTAGTATGACGCGGGTAAGGGACAATGAGCAGTTCTTC
J gene: TRBJ2-1
V gene: TRBV19
D gene: NA
clone size: NA

CDR3 protein: CASSLGGMAGGRETQYF
CDR3 DNA: TGTGCCAGCAGCCTAGGAGGCATGGCGGGGGGGCGGGAGACCCAGTACTTC
J gene: TRBJ2-5
V gene: TRBV11-1
D gene: TRBD2
clone size: few

CDR3 protein: CASSPMVTATEAFF
CDR3 DNA: TGCGCCAGCAGCCCCATGGTTACAGCTACTGAAGCTTTCTTT
J gene: TRBJ1-1
V gene: TRBV5-1
D gene: NA
clone size: NA

CDR3 protein: CASNGGAREKLFF
CDR3 DNA: TGTGCCAGCAATGGGGGGGCGCGTGAAAAACTGTTTTTT
J gene: TRBJ1-4
V gene: TRBV2
D gene: NA
clone size: NA

CDR3 protein: CARNRDRASNQPQHF
CDR3 DNA: TGTGCCCGGAACCGGGACAGGGCTAGCAATCAGCCCCAGCATTTT
J gene: TRBJ1-5
V gene: TRBV27
D gene: TRBD1
clone size: NA

CDR3 protein: CASSVTGAANTEAFF
CDR3 DNA: TGTGCCAGCAGCGTAACAGGGGCAGCGAACACTGAAGCTTTCTTT
J gene: TRBJ1-1
V gene: TRBV9
D gene: TRBD1
clone size: NA

CDR3 protein: CASSEDLSGTNEQFF
CDR3 DNA: TGCGCCAGCAGTGAGGACCTTAGCGGGACCAATGAGCAGTTCTTC
J gene: TRBJ2-1
V gene: TRBV10-1
D gene: TRBD2
clone size: NA

CDR3 protein: CASSITPGQRQETQYF
CDR3 DNA: TGTGCCAGCAGCATCACCCCGGGACAGCGACAAGAGACCCAGTACTTC
J gene: TRBJ2-5
V gene: TRBV9
D gene: TRBD1
clone size: NA

CDR3 protein: CASSLVHSSGNTIYF
CDR3 DNA: TGTGCCAGCAGCTTGGTCCACAGCTCTGGAAACACCATATATTTT
J gene: TRBJ1-3
V gene: TRBV5-6
D gene: NA
clone size: NA

CDR3 protein: CASSYRDSGNTIYF
CDR3 DNA: TGTGCCAGCAGTTATCGGGACAGTGGAAACACCATATATTTT
J gene: TRBJ1-3
V gene: TRBV6-5
D gene: TRBD1
clone size: NA

CDR3 protein: CASSYGTSGGSWVF
CDR3 DNA: TGTGCCAGCAGTTATGGGACTAGCGGGGGAAGTTGGGTCTTC
J gene: TRBJ2-1
V gene: TRBV6-5
D gene: TRBD2
clone size: NA

CDR3 protein: CASSLSFVGNTEAFF
CDR3 DNA: TGTGCCAGCAGTTTATCGTTCGTTGGGAACACTGAAGCTTTCTTT
J gene: TRBJ1-1
V gene: TRBV27
D gene: NA
clone size: NA

CDR3 protein: CASSLGGGTISNQPQHF
CDR3 DNA: TGTGCCAGCAGTTTAGGGGGCGGGACCATTAGCAATCAGCCCCAGCATTTT
J gene: TRBJ1-5
V gene: TRBV28
D gene: NA
clone size: NA

CDR3 protein: CASSKRRGQASNEKLFF
CDR3 DNA: TGTGCCAGCAGCAAAAGGCGGGGGCAAGCCAGTAATGAAAAACTGTTTTTT
J gene: TRBJ1-4
V gene: TRBV21-1
D gene: NA
clone size: NA

CDR3 protein: CASSNQRPPGANVLTF
CDR3 DNA: TGTGCCAGCAGCAACCAAAGACCCCCTGGGGCCAACGTCCTGACTTTC
J gene: TRBJ2-6
V gene: TRBV21-1
D gene: NA
clone size: NA

CDR3 protein: CSVGARQGARGYTF
CDR3 DNA: TGCAGCGTTGGGGCCAGACAGGGCGCGAGGGGCTACACCTTC
J gene: TRBJ1-2
V gene: TRBV29-1
D gene: TRBD1
clone size: once

CDR3 protein: CASSLAGNTDTQYF
CDR3 DNA: TGTGCCAGCAGCCTAGCGGGGAACACAGATACGCAGTATTTT
J gene: TRBJ2-3
V gene: TRBV28
D gene: TRBD2
clone size: NA

CDR3 protein: CASSPFGGIRDEKLFF
CDR3 DNA: TGTGCCAGCAGCCCCTTTGGGGGAATTAGGGATGAAAAACTGTTTTTT
J gene: TRBJ1-4
V gene: TRBV4-2
D gene: NA
clone size: NA

CDR3 protein: CASSLSGGAVETQYF
CDR3 DNA: TGTGCCAGCAGCCTAAGCGGGGGCGCGGTGGAGACCCAGTACTTC
J gene: TRBJ2-5
V gene: TRBV14
D gene: TRBD2
clone size: NA

CDR3 protein: CASSEPTTSEKLFF
CDR3 DNA: TGTGCCAGCAGTGAACCCACGACTAGCGAAAAACTGTTTTTT
J gene: TRBJ1-4
V gene: TRBV25-1
D gene: NA
clone size: once

CDR3 protein: CASSLGAGSPNEQFF
CDR3 DNA: TGCGCCAGCAGCTTGGGAGCGGGATCCCCCAATGAGCAGTTCTTC
J gene: TRBJ2-1
V gene: TRBV5-1
D gene: TRBD2
clone size: once

CDR3 protein: CASSGQGTDQWRYVLETQYF
CDR3 DNA: TGTGCCAGCAGTGGTCAGGGAACGGATCAGTGGCGATACGTCCTGGAGACCCAGTACTTC
J gene: TRBJ2-5
V gene: TRBV28
D gene: NA
clone size: NA

CDR3 protein: CSGGREAFF
CDR3 DNA: TGCAGCGGGGGCAGGGAAGCTTTCTTT
J gene: TRBJ1-1
V gene: TRBV20-1
D gene: NA
clone size: NA

CDR3 protein: CASRRTGLSTDTQYF
CDR3 DNA: TGTGCCAGCCGTAGGACGGGATTAAGCACAGATACGCAGTATTTT
J gene: TRBJ2-3
V gene: TRBV2
D gene: NA
clone size: once

CDR3 protein: CASSLEGLNEKLFF
CDR3 DNA: TGCGCCAGCAGCTTGGAAGGGCTTAATGAAAAACTGTTTTTT
J gene: TRBJ1-4
V gene: TRBV5-1
D gene: NA
clone size: NA

CDR3 protein: CASSSGRAIEQFF
CDR3 DNA: TGTGCCAGTAGTAGCGGGAGGGCTATTGAGCAGTTCTTC
J gene: TRBJ2-1
V gene: TRBV19
D gene: TRBD2
clone size: once

CDR3 protein: CASSFPGTGVGYTF
CDR3 DNA: TGTGCCAGCAGCTTCCCCGGGACAGGGGTTGGCTACACCTTC
J gene: TRBJ1-2
V gene: TRBV7-2
D gene: TRBD1
clone size: NA

CDR3 protein: CASSQGLAGGLGETQYF
CDR3 DNA: TGTGCCAGCAGCCAAGGGTTAGCGGGAGGGCTCGGAGAGACCCAGTACTTC
J gene: TRBJ2-5
V gene: TRBV4-2
D gene: TRBD2
clone size: once

CDR3 protein: CASSYGTGGSYGYTF
CDR3 DNA: TGTGCCAGCAGTTACGGGACAGGAGGGTCCTATGGCTACACCTTC
J gene: TRBJ1-2
V gene: TRBV6-5
D gene: TRBD1
clone size: NA

CDR3 protein: CASSYRDRGEETQYF
CDR3 DNA: TGTGCCAGCAGCTACCGGGACAGGGGTGAAGAGACCCAGTACTTC
J gene: TRBJ2-5
V gene: TRBV7-7
D gene: TRBD1
clone size: NA

CDR3 protein: CASRTVGQGYNEQFF
CDR3 DNA: TGTGCCAGTAGGACTGTGGGACAGGGTTACAATGAGCAGTTCTTC
J gene: TRBJ2-1
V gene: TRBV19
D gene: TRBD1
clone size: NA

CDR3 protein: CASRTERDRGYGYTF
CDR3 DNA: TGTGCCAGCAGGACGGAGCGGGACAGGGGCTATGGCTACACCTTC
J gene: TRBJ1-2
V gene: TRBV6-5
D gene: TRBD1
clone size: NA

CDR3 protein: CASSPGEGGSTGELFF
CDR3 DNA: TGTGCCAGCAGCCCCGGTGAAGGGGGCAGCACCGGGGAGCTGTTTTTT
J gene: TRBJ2-2
V gene: TRBV7-9
D gene: TRBD1
clone size: NA

CDR3 protein: CASKILDRDNSPLHF
CDR3 DNA: TGCGCCAGCAAAATCTTGGACAGGGATAATTCACCCCTCCACTTT
J gene: TRBJ1-6
V gene: TRBV4-1
D gene: TRBD1
clone size: NA

CDR3 protein: CASSPQDSGKNEQFF
CDR3 DNA: TGTGCCAGCAGCCCCCAAGATAGCGGGAAAAATGAGCAGTTCTTC
J gene: TRBJ2-1
V gene: TRBV7-3
D gene: TRBD2
clone size: once

CDR3 protein: CASSAMAGGPNEQFF
CDR3 DNA: TGTGCCAGCAGCGCCATGGCGGGAGGGCCAAATGAGCAGTTCTTC
J gene: TRBJ2-1
V gene: TRBV7-3
D gene: TRBD2
clone size: NA

CDR3 protein: CASSIVRTGWDTGELFF
CDR3 DNA: TGTGCCAGTAGTATAGTTAGGACAGGGTGGGACACCGGGGAGCTGTTTTTT
J gene: TRBJ2-2
V gene: TRBV19
D gene: TRBD1
clone size: NA

CDR3 protein: CASSESDSNSYEQYF
CDR3 DNA: TGTGCCAGCTCAGAATCGGACTCGAACTCCTACGAGCAGTACTTC
J gene: TRBJ2-7
V gene: TRBV18
D gene: NA
clone size: NA

CDR3 protein: CASSSHTGTGTGNTIYF
CDR3 DNA: TGTGCCAGCAGCTCCCACACCGGGACAGGGACTGGAAACACCATATATTTT
J gene: TRBJ1-3
V gene: TRBV7-2
D gene: TRBD1
clone size: NA

CDR3 protein: CASSAARSYNEQFF
CDR3 DNA: TGTGCCAGCAGTGCGGCGAGGTCCTACAATGAGCAGTTCTTC
J gene: TRBJ2-1
V gene: TRBV2
D gene: NA
clone size: NA

CDR3 protein: CASKGTSGNYEQYF
CDR3 DNA: TGTGCCAGCAAGGGGACTAGCGGAAACTACGAGCAGTACTTC
J gene: TRBJ2-7
V gene: TRBV27
D gene: TRBD2
clone size: NA

CDR3 protein: CASRTEGASPSEQYF
CDR3 DNA: TGTGCCAGTAGGACCGAGGGGGCCTCCCCCTCCGAGCAGTACTTC
J gene: TRBJ2-7
V gene: TRBV19
D gene: TRBD1
clone size: NA

CDR3 protein: CASSDSMGGQVYEQYF
CDR3 DNA: TGTGCCAGCAGTGACTCGATGGGGGGACAGGTCTACGAGCAGTACTTC
J gene: TRBJ2-7
V gene: TRBV6-4
D gene: TRBD1
clone size: once

CDR3 protein: CASSIDQIDTAFF
CDR3 DNA: TGTGCCAGTAGTATAGATCAGATCGATACGGCTTTCTTT
J gene: TRBJ1-1
V gene: TRBV19
D gene: NA
clone size: few

CDR3 protein: CASSPILAPGNEQFF
CDR3 DNA: TGTGCCAGCAGCCCTATACTAGCTCCGGGAAATGAGCAGTTCTTC
J gene: TRBJ2-1
V gene: TRBV7-7
D gene: NA
clone size: NA

CDR3 protein: CASSPRGGQEETQYF
CDR3 DNA: TGTGCCAGCTCACCAAGAGGAGGACAGGAAGAGACCCAGTACTTC
J gene: TRBJ2-5
V gene: TRBV18
D gene: TRBD1
clone size: NA

CDR3 protein: CASRQETQYF
CDR3 DNA: TGTGCCAGCAGGCAAGAGACCCAGTACTTC
J gene: TRBJ2-5
V gene: TRBV6-1
D gene: NA
clone size: NA

CDR3 protein: CASGPPETTQYF
CDR3 DNA: TGTGCCAGCGGCCCCCCAGAGACCACCCAGTACTTC
J gene: TRBJ2-5
V gene: TRBV6-5
D gene: NA
clone size: NA

CDR3 protein: CAPRWPLHF
CDR3 DNA: TGTGCCCCTAGGTGGCCCCTCCACTTT
J gene: TRBJ1-6
V gene: TRBV30
D gene: NA
clone size: few

CDR3 protein: CASSLETLLAGNAYEQYF
CDR3 DNA: TGTGCCAGCAGCTTGGAAACCTTACTAGCGGGGAATGCCTACGAGCAGTACTTC
J gene: TRBJ2-7
V gene: TRBV7-8
D gene: TRBD2
clone size: once

CDR3 protein: CASSLVTSLHEQYF
CDR3 DNA: TGTGCCAGCAGCTTGGTGACTAGCTTGCACGAGCAGTACTTC
J gene: TRBJ2-7
V gene: TRBV5-4
D gene: TRBD2
clone size: NA

CDR3 protein: CAWRSQGWAEAFF
CDR3 DNA: TGTGCCTGGAGGAGTCAGGGCTGGGCTGAAGCTTTCTTT
J gene: TRBJ1-1
V gene: TRBV30
D gene: NA
clone size: few